This T cell receptor (beta chain) was captured in a study of ipilimumab plus nivolumab after autologous stem cell transplantation. Profiling relied on immunoSEQ multiplex PCR, and the TCRdb table lists in-frame clones only, not all of them. The sample records about 43,000 clones, approximately 90% being singletons. Germline assignment: CDR1 MGHRA and CDR2 YSYEKL. V dropped 4 bases and J dropped 5 bases, with 27 bases sitting between them. This CDR3 is built from 18 residues. Here the sequenced sample was PBMCs, taken in a trial of ipilimumab plus nivolumab as post-transplant consolidation. The clonotype was recovered from a male donor with multiple myeloma. The chain is built from TRBV4-1 and TRBJ2-7; D could derive from TRBD1 or TRBD2 (5 bases each). The chain's CDR3 is CASSLTPGPIRTAHEQYF. The DNA for the CDR3 is TGCGCCAGCAGCCTCACCCCGGGACCCATAAGGACCGCTCACGAGCAGTACTTC.